This is a list of T cell receptor beta chains from one sample in a study of cytomegalovirus exposure and HLA in healthy donors. The data were produced by immunoSEQ multiplex PCR, yet TCRdb's version contains in-frame clones alone and is incomplete. The table includes more than 150,000 clones, around 80% detected once. Sequenced sample: PBMCs. The receptors were sampled from a girl aged 5 to 17 in good health and CMV-seropositive. Each CDR3 is given with its conserved first and last residue. D genes are given only for firm matches. A clone size is listed for some rows: how often the clone was seen (once, few, many), or a class if it is expanded.

v_gene: TRBV15
j_gene: TRBJ2-6
abundance: NA
d_gene: NA
CDR3nt: TGTGCCACCAGCAGAGATCGTCTCTCTGGGGCCAACGTCCTGACTTTC
CDR3aa: CATSRDRLSGANVLTF

v_gene: TRBV4-3
j_gene: TRBJ2-1
abundance: NA
d_gene: TRBD2
CDR3nt: TGCGCCAGCAGCCAAGAATCGCTAGCGGGAGGGCCCTATGAGCAGTTCTTC
CDR3aa: CASSQESLAGGPYEQFF

v_gene: TRBV12-5
j_gene: TRBJ1-1
abundance: few
d_gene: NA
CDR3nt: TGTGCTAGTGGTTTGGTACCAGGGGCTGAAGCTTTCTTT
CDR3aa: CASGLVPGAEAFF

v_gene: TRBV25-1
j_gene: TRBJ2-5
abundance: NA
d_gene: TRBD1
CDR3nt: TGTGCCAGCAGTGGGACAGGGGGCCGGGAGACCCAGTACTTC
CDR3aa: CASSGTGGRETQYF

v_gene: TRBV29-1
j_gene: TRBJ2-1
abundance: NA
d_gene: NA
CDR3nt: TGCAGCGTTACAGGAAGCTCCTACAATGAGCAGTTCTTC
CDR3aa: CSVTGSSYNEQFF

v_gene: TRBV7-2
j_gene: TRBJ1-5
abundance: NA
d_gene: TRBD1
CDR3nt: TGTGCCAGCAGCTTAGCAGGGGACAGCCAGCCCCAGCATTTT
CDR3aa: CASSLAGDSQPQHF

v_gene: TRBV11-2
j_gene: TRBJ2-3
abundance: NA
d_gene: NA
CDR3nt: TGTGCCAGCAGCTTAGTTCCGAGGGACACAGATACGCAGTATTTT
CDR3aa: CASSLVPRDTDTQYF

v_gene: TRBV27
j_gene: TRBJ2-1
abundance: NA
d_gene: TRBD2
CDR3nt: TGTGCCAGCCACGGACTAGCGGGGTACAATGAGCAGTTCTTC
CDR3aa: CASHGLAGYNEQFF

v_gene: TRBV27
j_gene: TRBJ1-1
abundance: NA
d_gene: NA
CDR3nt: TGTGCCAGCAGTTTAAGCAGGTATATGAACACTGAAGCTTTCTTT
CDR3aa: CASSLSRYMNTEAFF

v_gene: TRBV19
j_gene: TRBJ1-1
abundance: NA
d_gene: NA
CDR3nt: TGTGCCAGTACTCCATACGGGACACCCAACACTGAAGCTTTCTTT
CDR3aa: CASTPYGTPNTEAFF

v_gene: TRBV2
j_gene: TRBJ2-7
abundance: NA
d_gene: NA
CDR3nt: TGTGCCAGCAGGGACAGCGTTACGGTGCAGTACTTC
CDR3aa: CASRDSVTVQYF